Listed here are 15 T cell receptor beta chains from one sample, sequenced in a study of OX40 agonist ivuxolimab in advanced cancers. Sequencing used immunoSEQ multiplex PCR; TCRdb keeps in-frame clones, though not all of them. The sample holds some 84,000 clones, 89% seen once. This material consisted of CD4+ or CD8+ T cells sorted from blood, taken in a trial of the OX40 agonist ivuxolimab. The receptors come from an adult with an advanced solid tumor such as melanoma, head and neck, liver or kidney cancer.

This rearrangement joins TRBV5-1 to TRBJ2-1, with 9 bases fitting TRBD2. Trimming took 4 bases from V and 8 from J; bases not matched to a gene: 7. CDR1 is SGHRS, CDR2 YFSETQ, per germline. The CDR3 runs to 14 residues. CDR3 in amino acids: CASSLGTSNDEQFF. The CDR3 nucleotides are TGCGCCAGCAGCCTCGGGACTAGCAACGATGAGCAGTTCTTC. Supplemented by reference TRBV5-1 and TRBJ2-1, the full variable domain reads KAGVTQTPRYLIKTRGQQVTLSCSPISGHRSVSWYQQTPGQGLQFLFEYFSETQRNKGNFPGRFSGRQFSNSRSEMNVSTLELGDSALYLCASSLGTSNDEQFFGPGTRLTVL.

V and J are TRBV5-4 and TRBJ2-7; TRBD1 matches 8 bases. J gave up 11 bases and V 2 bases, and 9 bases lay outside the gene matches. Germline loops: CDR1 SGHNT, CDR2 YYREEE (reference sequence). This CDR3 is built from 13 residues. CDR3 sequence reads: CASSFDRQGTEYV. The CDR3 DNA reads TGTGCCAGCAGCTTTGACCGACAGGGGACCGAGTACGTC.

The chain carries TRBV18 and TRBJ2-3, with TRBD1 identical over 10 bases. The CDR3 is 17 amino acids. Germline CDR1 and CDR2: KGHSH and LQKENI. V dropped 0 bases and J dropped 1; count of bases not matched to a gene: 4. CDR3 in amino acids: CASSPPGQGSGTDTQYF. CDR3 bases: TGTGCCAGCTCACCACCGGGACAGGGGAGTGGCACAGATACGCAGTATTTT.

This chain uses TRBV29-1 with TRBJ2-7; D uncertain. The germline V gene has CDR1 SQVTM and CDR2 ANQGSEA. V was trimmed by 4 bases and J by 3 bases, leaving 7 bases between them. The CDR3 spans 11 residues. The CDR3 sequence: CSVGTDYEQYV. For the CDR3, the DNA is TGCAGCGTTGGAACAGACTACGAGCAGTACGTC.

The rearrangement uses TRBV9 and TRBJ2-5, with D perhaps given as TRBD1 or TRBD2 (6 bases each). This CDR3 comprises 14 residues. The germline V and J ends were trimmed by 6 bases and 2 bases, with 14 bases remaining between them. Germline-derived CDR1 and CDR2 are SGDLS and YYNGEE. The CDR3 region has the DNA TGTGCCAGCAACATACAGGGAGGACAAGAGACCCAGTACTTC. This encodes CASNIQGGQETQYF.

This sequence joins TRBV9 and TRBJ1-4; D is undetermined. The CDR3 length is 13 residues. The V and J ends lost 4 bases and 6 bases respectively, with 10 bases between them. From germline, CDR1 is SGDLS and CDR2 YYNGEE. The CDR3 DNA reads as TGTGCCAGCAGCCGGGCAGCTTATGAAAAACTGTTTTTT. Protein sequence: CASSRAAYEKLFF.

This chain links TRBV10-3 with TRBJ2-2, with D perhaps given as TRBD1 or TRBD2 (5 bases each). Germline V gene sequence: CDR1 ENHRY, CDR2 SYGVKD. V dropped 0 bases and J dropped 7 bases, with 9 bases sitting between them. This CDR3 is 14 amino acids long. As DNA, the CDR3 is TGTGCCATCAGTGAGTCCGATGGGGGCGGGGAGCTGTTTTTT. This translates into CAISESDGGGELFF.

The V call is TRBV4-1, the J call TRBJ1-2; D unclear. CDR3 length: 16 residues. The germline V gene encodes CDR1 MGHRA and CDR2 YSYEKL. Trimming removed 0 bases at V and 8 bases at J, with 19 bases between. DNA for the CDR3: TGCGCCAGCAGCCAAGATGAAATGGGAGCGCCCCTGGGCTACACCTTC. This sequence encodes CASSQDEMGAPLGYTF.

This chain connects TRBV9 to TRBJ2-3; D gene ambiguous. From germline, CDR1 is SGDLS and CDR2 YYNGEE. This CDR3 has 17 residues. Trimming left V 3 bases short and J 2 bases short, with 19 bases between. CDR3 coding DNA: TGTGCCAGCAGCGCACCTCCTAGTTCCCGGCACACAGATACGCAGTATTTT. Protein product: CASSAPPSSRHTDTQYF.

The rearrangement links TRBV5-4 to TRBJ1-2; 10 nucleotides match TRBD1. The germline V gene encodes CDR1 SGHNT and CDR2 YYREEE (reference sequence). The CDR3 runs to 15 residues. J lost 6 bases, V lost 3 bases, and 8 bases had no gene match. CDR3 in DNA: TGTGCCAGCAGCTGGGAAGGACAGGGGGAAGATGGCTACACCTTC. This gives the protein CASSWEGQGEDGYTF.

This clone was counted once. The CDR3 is CASIRSNTGELFF. In nucleotides, the CDR3 is TGTGCCAGCATTAGAAGTAACACCGGGGAGCTGTTTTTT. The chain combines TRBV2 with TRBJ2-2, with no clear D. This CDR3 contains 13 residues. The V gene's germline CDR1 is SNHLY and CDR2 FYNNEI. V dropped 7 bases and J dropped 2 bases, with 8 bases sitting between them.

The V and J genes are TRBV10-2 and TRBJ2-1; D might be TRBD1 (5 bases). Trimming took 8 bases from V and 5 from J, leaving 22 bases between them. The CDR3 has 16 amino acids. The germline V gene has CDR1 WSHSY and CDR2 SAAADI. This CDR3 is CASGARVHQTHNEQFF. The CDR3 DNA is TGCGCCAGCGGGGCTAGGGTCCACCAGACTCACAATGAGCAGTTCTTC.

The chain combines TRBV4-1 with TRBJ2-5; 8 bases are shared with TRBD2. The germline V gene has CDR1 MGHRA and CDR2 YSYEKL. The ends lost 3 bases at V and 3 bases at J; junction bases unmatched: 9. The CDR3 totals 16 residues. The CDR3 spells CASSHPRRGVEETQYF. CDR3 DNA: TGCGCCAGCAGCCACCCGAGGCGGGGGGTAGAAGAGACCCAGTACTTC.

This chain connects TRBV4-1 to TRBJ1-2; D uncertain. CDR3 size: 14 residues. Germline assignment: CDR1 MGHRA and CDR2 YSYEKL. V was trimmed by 4 bases and J by 0 bases, leaving 9 bases between them. CDR3 DNA: TGCGCCAGCAGCCGAGCGGCTGCTAACTATGGCTACACCTTC. This translates into CASSRAAANYGYTF.

J is TRBJ2-2 and V is TRBV7-3; no clear D gene. Trimming cost V 3 bases and J 4 bases, with 6 bases left between them. The germline CDR1 and CDR2 sequences are SGHTA and FQGTGA. The CDR3 loop spans 13 amino acids. The CDR3 nucleotides read TGTGCCAGCAGCTTGTGGGTCACCGGGGAGCTGTTTTTT. Protein: CASSLWVTGELFF.